Shown below are 20 T cell receptor beta chains from a single sample sequenced in a study of cytomegalovirus exposure and HLA in healthy donors. Both 60 Vbeta primers and 13 Jbeta primers went into the PCR. Clones were read by immunoSEQ multiplex PCR, and TCRdb kept only the in-frame ones, dropping some. The sample lists 150,000 to 200,000 clones, approximately 78% occurring once. Sequencing input: PBMCs. All receptors derive from a woman aged 18-35 years in good health and CMV-seronegative.

The rearrangement joins TRBV5-4 to TRBJ2-4; D call uncertain. In germline, CDR1 is SGHNT, CDR2 YYREEE (reference sequence). Trimming left V 1 base short and J 5 bases short, with 10 bases between. CDR3 length equals 14 residues. CDR3: CASSLTLGQNIQYF. Written as DNA, the CDR3 is TGTGCCAGCAGCTTGACGTTGGGCCAAAACATTCAGTACTTC.

J is TRBJ2-7 and V is TRBV5-6; D is possibly TRBD1 (5 bases). Between the trimmed V and J ends, which lost 1 base and 4 bases, there was a span of 21 bases. The germline gives CDR1 SGHDT, CDR2 YYEEEE. This CDR3 has 17 amino acids. The CDR3 DNA sequence: TGTGCCAGCAGCTTGATTTGGACACCCGGTGGTACTTACGAGCAGTACTTC. It encodes CASSLIWTPGGTYEQYF.

The V call is TRBV30, the J call TRBJ2-7; D is perhaps TRBD2 (6 bases). In germline, CDR1 is GTSNPN, CDR2 SVGIG (reference sequence). This CDR3 is built from 14 residues. Trimming left V 3 bases short and J 3 bases short, with 15 bases between. The CDR3 protein is CAWRGTQPYYEQYF. CDR3 bases: TGTGCCTGGAGGGGGACTCAGCCTTACTACGAGCAGTACTTC.

The chain joins TRBV4-1 to TRBJ2-1; D is undetermined. From germline, CDR1 is MGHRA and CDR2 YSYEKL. The CDR3 length is 14 residues. V lost 0 bases to trimming and J lost 4 bases, with 7 bases between them. Written as DNA, the CDR3 is TGCGCCAGCAGCCAAGATCAACGGTACAATGAGCAGTTCTTC. Translation: CASSQDQRYNEQFF.

This chain connects TRBV5-1 to TRBJ2-2; TRBD2 is a possible D gene (7 bases). The CDR3 loop spans 13 amino acids. Trimming pared 7 bases from V and 7 bases from J, leaving 14 bases between. CDR1 is SGHRS, CDR2 YFSETQ, per germline. The CDR3 is CASAGGPGGELFF. CDR3 nucleotides: TGCGCCAGCGCCGGGGGGCCGGGCGGGGAGCTGTTTTTT.

V usage is TRBV5-6 and J usage is TRBJ1-6, with 7 bases fitting TRBD1. This CDR3 spans 18 amino acids. The germline V gene has CDR1 SGHDT and CDR2 YYEEEE. V shed 0 bases and J 7 bases; nucleotides not matched to a gene: 13. The CDR3 sequence is CASSLGGRTGGRNSPLHF. The CDR3 DNA sequence: TGTGCCAGCAGCTTGGGGGGGAGGACAGGCGGAAGGAATTCACCCCTCCACTTT.

V is TRBV19 and J is TRBJ2-2; the D gene is possibly TRBD1 (5 bases). Germline V gives CDR1 LNHDA, CDR2 SQIVND (reference sequence). Trimming removed 5 bases at V and 7 bases at J, with 11 bases between. The CDR3 contains 13 residues. CDR3 DNA sequence: TGTGCCAGTAGTCCAGGGTACTTCGGGGAGCTGTTTTTT. Amino acid sequence: CASSPGYFGELFF.

The rearrangement links TRBV13 to TRBJ1-2; 9 bases are a match to TRBD1. CDR1 is PRHDT and CDR2 is FYEKMQ in the germline V gene (reference sequence). The CDR3 sequence is 15 residues long. V gave up 5 bases and J gave up 1 base; unmatched junction bases: 5. The CDR3: CASSPGTGINYGYTF. CDR3 nucleotides: TGTGCCAGCAGCCCTGGGACAGGGATTAACTATGGCTACACCTTC. Full variable domain (rest looked up from reference TRBV13 and TRBJ1-2): AAGVIQSPRHLIKEKRETATLKCYPIPRHDTVYWYQQGPGQDPQFLISFYEKMQSDKGSIPDRFSAQQFSDYHSELNMSSLELGDSALYFCASSPGTGINYGYTFGSGTRLTVV.

This chain connects TRBV13 to TRBJ2-7; D gene ambiguous. CDR3 length: 14 amino acids. Trimming stripped 1 base from V and 2 bases from J, with 9 bases between. CDR1 PRHDT and CDR2 FYEKMQ come from the germline V gene (reference sequence). The CDR3 is CASSLVTIPYEQYF. The CDR3 DNA reads as TGTGCCAGCAGCTTAGTAACTATTCCCTACGAGCAGTACTTC.

The genes are TRBV2 and TRBJ2-7; 10 bases fit TRBD1. The CDR3 is 14 residues long. The J segment lost 5 bases and the V segment lost 6 bases, leaving 7 bases of the junction unmatched. The germline V gene encodes CDR1 SNHLY and CDR2 FYNNEI. The CDR3 DNA is TGTGCCAGCAGCCTGTGGACAGGGGGAGACGAGCAGTACTTC. It encodes CASSLWTGGDEQYF.

V is TRBV12-5 and J is TRBJ2-1; 9 bases match TRBD2. Germline lookup yields CDR1 LGHNT and CDR2 FRNRAP. The CDR3 is made up of 15 amino acids. Germline trimming cut 0 bases from V and 7 bases from J; bases unmatched to any gene: 4. Written as DNA, the CDR3 is TGTGCTAGTGGTTTGGTAGTTCTAGCGGGGAATGAGCAGTTCTTC. It translates to CASGLVVLAGNEQFF.

V usage is TRBV10-2 and J usage is TRBJ2-2; 9 positions agree with TRBD2. CDR3 size: 14 residues. The germline CDR1 and CDR2 sequences are WSHSY and SAAADI. V shed 6 bases, J shed 7 bases, and the junction held 6 bases outside the gene matches. The DNA for the CDR3 is TGCGCCAGCAGGGGGCGGGGGGGCATCGGGGAGCTGTTTTTT. This encodes CASRGRGGIGELFF.

This clone was observed a single time. This chain connects TRBV27 to TRBJ1-2, with 7 bases that match TRBD1. This CDR3 has 14 residues. J gave up 8 bases and V 4 bases, and 10 bases lay outside the gene matches. CDR1 and CDR2 (germline): MNHEY, SMNVEV (reference sequence). The CDR3, as DNA: TGTGCCAGCAGTTACCAATATACAGGGGTCGGCTACACCTTC. Amino acid sequence: CASSYQYTGVGYTF.

The genes are TRBV2 and TRBJ1-5, with unresolved D. V was trimmed by 1 base and J by 11 bases, leaving 15 bases between them. There are 14 residues in the CDR3. The V gene's germline CDR1 is SNHLY and CDR2 FYNNEI. The CDR3 DNA reads as TGTGCCAGCAGTGAAGGGGCCCAGAGCAGGACCCAGCATTTT. Its translation is CASSEGAQSRTQHF.

The V gene is TRBV18, the J gene TRBJ1-2; 8 bases agree with TRBD1. V dropped 4 bases and J dropped 3; count of bases not matched to a gene: 7. Germline CDR1 is KGHSH and CDR2 is LQKENI. CDR3 length equals 15 residues. CDR3 amino acids: CASSHSGGFDYGYTF. The CDR3, as DNA: TGTGCCAGCTCACATTCAGGGGGCTTTGACTATGGCTACACCTTC.

The chain combines TRBV27 with TRBJ2-7, with D unresolved. The CDR3 contains 14 residues. The V and J ends lost 6 bases and 1 base respectively, with 13 bases between them. Germline-derived CDR1 and CDR2 are MNHEY and SMNVEV (reference sequence). The CDR3 nucleotides are TGTGCCAGCAGCCGTACTATCCTTTCCTACGAGCAGTACTTC. Protein: CASSRTILSYEQYF.

The V gene is TRBV11-2, the J gene TRBJ2-7; D is ambiguous. The CDR3 is made up of 13 amino acids. Germline V CDR1 and CDR2: SGHAT, FQNNGV. The V end was cut by 0 bases, the J end by 3 bases, with 6 bases between. CDR3 sequence (DNA): TGTGCCAGCAGCTTAGAGGGCGACTACGAGCAGTACTTC. This encodes CASSLEGDYEQYF.

This clone has more than one count but fewer than ten. V usage is TRBV7-9 and J usage is TRBJ2-1; D perhaps matches TRBD1 (5 bases). Per the germline V gene, CDR1 is SEHNR and CDR2 is FQNEAQ (reference sequence). V was cut by 4 bases and J by 4 bases, with 8 bases left in between. This CDR3 is built from 13 residues. As DNA, the CDR3 is TGTGCCAGCAGCTCGACAGTTTACAATGAGCAGTTCTTC. This translates into CASSSTVYNEQFF.

A single count supports this clone. The V call is TRBV6-7, the J call TRBJ1-4; possible D gene TRBD1, 6 bases. TRBV6-7 is designated an ORF whose function remains uncertain. The V gene lost 2 bases and the J gene lost 4 bases, with 20 bases spanning the gap. This CDR3 spans 18 amino acids. The CDR3 nucleotides are TGTGCCAGCAGTTACCCTACAGGGTCTGCTCGAGTTAATGAAAAACTGTTTTTT. Translation: CASSYPTGSARVNEKLFF.

The J gene is TRBJ1-4, the V gene TRBV6-5; the D gene is possibly TRBD1 (6 bases). This CDR3 spans 13 amino acids. From germline, CDR1 is MNHEY and CDR2 SVGAGI. V lost 6 bases to trimming and J lost 5 bases, with 10 bases between them. CDR3 in DNA: TGTGCCAGCAGCAGGGGATCCAATGAAAAACTGTTTTTT. This codes for CASSRGSNEKLFF.